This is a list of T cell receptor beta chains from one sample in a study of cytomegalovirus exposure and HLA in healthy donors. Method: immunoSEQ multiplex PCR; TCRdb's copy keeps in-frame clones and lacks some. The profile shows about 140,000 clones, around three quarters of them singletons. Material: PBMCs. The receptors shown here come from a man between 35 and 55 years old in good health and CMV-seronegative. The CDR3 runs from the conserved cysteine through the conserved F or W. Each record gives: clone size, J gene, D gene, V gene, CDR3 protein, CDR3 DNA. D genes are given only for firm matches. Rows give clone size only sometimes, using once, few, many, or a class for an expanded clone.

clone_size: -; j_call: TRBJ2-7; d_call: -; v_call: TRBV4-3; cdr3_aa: CASSPTLEGEQYF; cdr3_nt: TGCGCCAGCAGCCCTACACTAGAGGGCGAGCAGTACTTC
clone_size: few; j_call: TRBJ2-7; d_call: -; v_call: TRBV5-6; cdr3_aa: CASSLGLYEQYF; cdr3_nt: TGTGCCAGCAGCTTGGGGCTCTACGAGCAGTACTTC
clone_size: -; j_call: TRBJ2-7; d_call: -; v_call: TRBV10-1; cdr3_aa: CASSPSGRGEQYF; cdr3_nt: TGCGCCAGCAGTCCCTCCGGCCGGGGCGAGCAGTACTTC
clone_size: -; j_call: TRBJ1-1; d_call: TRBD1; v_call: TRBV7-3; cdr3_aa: CASSLGRQGETEAFF; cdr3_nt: TGTGCCAGCAGCTTAGGGAGACAGGGAGAGACTGAAGCTTTCTTT
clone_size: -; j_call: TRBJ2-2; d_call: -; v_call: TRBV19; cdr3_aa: CASRNRVGTGELFF; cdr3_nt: TGTGCCAGTAGAAACAGGGTCGGCACCGGGGAGCTGTTTTTT
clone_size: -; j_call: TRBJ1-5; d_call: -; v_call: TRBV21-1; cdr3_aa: CASSRKLYRDRGSNQPQHF; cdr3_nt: TGTGCCAGCAGCAGAAAGCTCTACCGGGACAGGGGGAGCAATCAGCCCCAGCATTTT
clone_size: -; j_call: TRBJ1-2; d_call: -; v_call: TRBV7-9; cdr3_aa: CASSLDSRTVHVGGYTF; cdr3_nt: TGTGCCAGCAGCTTAGACTCTAGGACAGTTCACGTCGGAGGCTACACCTTC
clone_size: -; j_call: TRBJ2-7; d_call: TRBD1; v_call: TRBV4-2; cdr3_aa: CASSGRQGSSYEQYF; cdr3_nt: TGTGCCAGCAGCGGGCGACAGGGCAGCTCCTACGAGCAGTACTTC
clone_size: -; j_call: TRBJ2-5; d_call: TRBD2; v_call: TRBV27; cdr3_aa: CASSSLGGGSGRIGTQYF; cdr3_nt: TGTGCCAGCAGTTCCCTGGGGGGGGGTAGCGGGAGGATCGGGACCCAGTACTTC
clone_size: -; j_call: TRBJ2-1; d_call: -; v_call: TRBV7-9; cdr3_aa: CASSLAGRYNEQFF; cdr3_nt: TGTGCCAGCAGCTTAGCGGGCAGATACAATGAGCAGTTCTTC
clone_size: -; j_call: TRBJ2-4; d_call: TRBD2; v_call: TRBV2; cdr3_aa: CASSGLAGANIQYF; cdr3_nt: TGTGCCAGCAGTGGGCTAGCGGGGGCAAACATTCAGTACTTC
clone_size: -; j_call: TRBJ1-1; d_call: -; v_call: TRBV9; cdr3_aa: CASSVAQANTEAFF; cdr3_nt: TGTGCCAGCAGCGTGGCACAGGCGAACACTGAAGCTTTCTTT
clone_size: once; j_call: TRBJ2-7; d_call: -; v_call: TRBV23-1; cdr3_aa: CASSQDNSYEQYF; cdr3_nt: TGCGCCAGCAGTCAGGACAACTCCTACGAGCAGTACTTC
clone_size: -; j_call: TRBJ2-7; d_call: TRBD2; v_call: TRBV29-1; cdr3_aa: CSVVLAGAGEQYF; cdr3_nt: TGCAGCGTTGTCCTAGCGGGGGCGGGTGAGCAGTACTTC
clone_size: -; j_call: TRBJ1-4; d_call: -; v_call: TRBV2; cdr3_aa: CAGVGANEKLFF; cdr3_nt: TGTGCCGGAGTAGGGGCGAATGAAAAACTGTTTTTT
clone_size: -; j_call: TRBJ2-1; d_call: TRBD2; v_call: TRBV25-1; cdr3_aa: CASGLAGIEEQFF; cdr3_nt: TGTGCCAGCGGACTAGCGGGAATAGAGGAGCAGTTCTTC
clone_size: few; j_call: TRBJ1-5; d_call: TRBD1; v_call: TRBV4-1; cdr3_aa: CASSQAQQGNQPQHF; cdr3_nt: TGCGCCAGCAGCCAAGCGCAACAGGGGAATCAGCCCCAGCATTTT
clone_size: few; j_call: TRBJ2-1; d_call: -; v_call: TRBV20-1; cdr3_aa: CSANPSRTPFF; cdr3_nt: TGCAGTGCTAATCCTAGCCGTACACCGTTCTTC
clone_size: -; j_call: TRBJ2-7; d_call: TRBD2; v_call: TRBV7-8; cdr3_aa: CASSSSDSGSVYEQYF; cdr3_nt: TGTGCCAGCAGTTCGTCCGATAGCGGGAGTGTTTACGAGCAGTACTTC
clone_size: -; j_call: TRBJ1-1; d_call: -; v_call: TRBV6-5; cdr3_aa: CASRRSKNTEAFF; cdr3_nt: TGTGCCAGCAGACGGAGTAAGAACACTGAAGCTTTCTTT
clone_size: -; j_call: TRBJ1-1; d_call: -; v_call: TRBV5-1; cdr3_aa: CASSLAGTPVNTEAFF; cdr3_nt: TGCGCCAGCAGCTTGGCCGGGACACCTGTGAACACTGAAGCTTTCTTT
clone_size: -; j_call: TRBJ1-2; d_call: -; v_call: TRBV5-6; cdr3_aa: CASFSPGPTNYGYTF; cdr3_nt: TGTGCCAGCTTCTCCCCTGGCCCGACTAACTATGGCTACACCTTC
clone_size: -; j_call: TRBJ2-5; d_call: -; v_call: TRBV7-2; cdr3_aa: CASTQEETQYF; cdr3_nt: TGTGCCAGCACTCAAGAGGAGACCCAGTACTTC
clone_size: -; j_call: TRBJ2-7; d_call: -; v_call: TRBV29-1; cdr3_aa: CSVILSTYKQYF; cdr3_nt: TGCAGCGTTATCCTCTCGACATACAAGCAGTACTTC
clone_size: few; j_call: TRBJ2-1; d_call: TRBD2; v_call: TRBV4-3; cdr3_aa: CASSQGGWLAGHEQFF; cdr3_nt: TGCGCCAGCAGCCAAGGGGGATGGCTAGCGGGCCATGAGCAGTTCTTC
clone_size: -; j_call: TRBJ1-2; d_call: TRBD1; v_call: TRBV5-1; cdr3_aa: CASSEGQNYGYTF; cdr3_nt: TGCGCCAGCAGCGAGGGACAGAACTATGGCTACACCTTC
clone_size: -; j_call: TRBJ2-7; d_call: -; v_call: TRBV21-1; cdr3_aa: CASGEGGGPGEQYF; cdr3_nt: TGTGCCAGCGGAGAAGGGGGAGGGCCTGGGGAGCAGTACTTC
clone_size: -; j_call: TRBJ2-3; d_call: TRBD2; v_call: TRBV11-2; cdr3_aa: CASSLSGLAVGTQYF; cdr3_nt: TGTGCCAGCAGCTTAAGTGGACTAGCGGTTGGTACGCAGTATTTT
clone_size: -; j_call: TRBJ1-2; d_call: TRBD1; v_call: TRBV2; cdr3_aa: CASRAWDRYYGYTF; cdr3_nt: TGTGCCAGCAGAGCTTGGGACAGGTACTATGGCTACACCTTC
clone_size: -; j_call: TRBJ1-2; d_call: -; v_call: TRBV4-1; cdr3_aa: CASSQEDTNYGYTF; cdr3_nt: TGCGCCAGCAGCCAAGAAGACACCAACTATGGCTACACCTTC
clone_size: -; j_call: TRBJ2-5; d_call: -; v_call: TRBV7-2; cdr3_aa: CASSHREREIRETQYF; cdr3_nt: TGTGCCAGCAGCCATCGGGAGAGAGAAATCCGGGAGACCCAGTACTTC
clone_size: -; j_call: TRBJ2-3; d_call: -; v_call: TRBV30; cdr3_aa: CAWSATGYVDTQYF; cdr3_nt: TGTGCCTGGAGTGCAACAGGGTACGTGGATACGCAGTATTTT
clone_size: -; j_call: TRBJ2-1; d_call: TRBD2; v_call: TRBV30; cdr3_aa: CAWGERGDSYNEQFF; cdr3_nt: TGTGCCTGGGGTGAGCGGGGGGATTCCTACAATGAGCAGTTCTTC
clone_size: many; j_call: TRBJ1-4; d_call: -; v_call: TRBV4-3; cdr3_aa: CASSQDPRATNEKLFF; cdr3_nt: TGCGCCAGCAGCCAAGATCCCAGGGCAACTAATGAAAAACTGTTTTTT
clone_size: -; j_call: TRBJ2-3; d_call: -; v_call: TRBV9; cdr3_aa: CASSVGGGADTQYF; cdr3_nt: TGTGCCAGCAGCGTAGGGGGGGGCGCAGATACGCAGTATTTT
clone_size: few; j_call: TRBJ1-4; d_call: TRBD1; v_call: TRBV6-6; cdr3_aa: CASGRGQGGEKLFF; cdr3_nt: TGTGCCAGCGGTAGAGGACAGGGCGGGGAAAAACTGTTTTTT
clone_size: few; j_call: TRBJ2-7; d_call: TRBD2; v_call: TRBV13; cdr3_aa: CASSVGTSDYEQYF; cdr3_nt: TGTGCCAGCAGCGTCGGGACTAGCGATTACGAGCAGTACTTC
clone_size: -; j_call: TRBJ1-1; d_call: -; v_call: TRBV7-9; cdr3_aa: CSSSLAVRVVDTEAFF; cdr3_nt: TGTTCCAGCAGCTTAGCGGTGAGGGTGGTCGACACTGAAGCTTTCTTT
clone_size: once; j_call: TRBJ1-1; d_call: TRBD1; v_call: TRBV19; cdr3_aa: CASSIWTGANTEAFF; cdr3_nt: TGTGCCAGTAGTATCTGGACAGGGGCAAACACTGAAGCTTTCTTT
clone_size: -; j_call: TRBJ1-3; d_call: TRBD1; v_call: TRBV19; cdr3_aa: CASSPDRANPPGNTIYF; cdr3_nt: TGTGCCAGTAGTCCGGACAGGGCCAACCCCCCTGGAAACACCATATATTTT
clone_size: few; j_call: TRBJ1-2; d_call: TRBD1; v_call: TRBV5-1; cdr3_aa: CASSPSTGRVNYGYTF; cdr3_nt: TGCGCCAGCAGCCCTTCGACAGGGCGAGTTAACTATGGCTACACCTTC
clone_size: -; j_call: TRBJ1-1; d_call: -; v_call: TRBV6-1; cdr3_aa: CASSENLRTEAFF; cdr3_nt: TGTGCCAGCAGTGAAAATCTCCGCACTGAAGCTTTCTTT
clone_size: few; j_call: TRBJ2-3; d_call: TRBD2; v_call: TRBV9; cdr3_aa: CASSGTSGGADTQYF; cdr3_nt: TGTGCCAGCAGCGGGACTAGCGGGGGTGCAGATACGCAGTATTTT
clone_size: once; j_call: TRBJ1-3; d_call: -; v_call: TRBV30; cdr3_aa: CAWSVWGLGNTIYF; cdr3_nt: TGTGCCTGGAGTGTGTGGGGGCTCGGAAACACCATATATTTT
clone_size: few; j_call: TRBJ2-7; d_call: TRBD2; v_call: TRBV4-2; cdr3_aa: CASSQDSGGSYEQYF; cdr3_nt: TGTGCCAGCAGCCAAGATAGCGGGGGCTCCTACGAGCAGTACTTC
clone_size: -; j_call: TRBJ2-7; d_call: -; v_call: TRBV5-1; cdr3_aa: CASSMDSYEQYF; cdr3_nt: TGCGCCAGCAGTATGGACAGCTACGAGCAGTACTTC
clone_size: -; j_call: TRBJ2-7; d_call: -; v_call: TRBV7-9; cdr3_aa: CASSLGQEQYF; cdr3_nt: TGTGCCAGCAGCTTAGGACAGGAGCAGTACTTC
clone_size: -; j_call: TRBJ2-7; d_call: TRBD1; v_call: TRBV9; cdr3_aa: CASSEGTGATEQYF; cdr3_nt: TGTGCCAGCAGCGAGGGGACAGGGGCCACCGAGCAGTACTTC
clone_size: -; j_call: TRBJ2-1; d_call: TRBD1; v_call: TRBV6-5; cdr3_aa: CASSYDRGTNEQFF; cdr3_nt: TGTGCCAGCAGTTACGACAGGGGCACCAATGAGCAGTTCTTC
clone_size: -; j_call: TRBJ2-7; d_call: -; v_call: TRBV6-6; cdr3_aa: CASSQGREQYF; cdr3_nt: TGTGCCAGCAGCCAGGGTCGCGAGCAGTACTTC
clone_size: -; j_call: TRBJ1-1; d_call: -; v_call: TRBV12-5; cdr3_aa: CASGLAPSDTEAFF; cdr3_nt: TGTGCTAGTGGTTTGGCCCCGTCCGACACTGAAGCTTTCTTT
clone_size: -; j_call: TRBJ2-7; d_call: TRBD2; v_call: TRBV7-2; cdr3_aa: CASSLLSGRAGSEQYF; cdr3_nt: TGTGCCAGCAGCTTGCTTAGCGGGAGGGCAGGAAGCGAGCAGTACTTC
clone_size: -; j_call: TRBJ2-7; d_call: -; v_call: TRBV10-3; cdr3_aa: CAISDRDYEQYF; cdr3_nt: TGTGCCATCAGTGACAGGGACTACGAGCAGTACTTC